One and the same sample provided the 25 T cell receptor beta chains below, sequenced in a study of T cell changes during pregnancy in multiple sclerosis. TCRdb keeps only in-frame clones here, not all; method: immunoSEQ multiplex PCR. Of tens of thousands of clones in the sample, almost 95% were seen once. Here the sequenced sample was CD4+ T cells from peripheral blood mononuclear cells, taken before pregnancy. The receptors shown here come from a female donor with multiple sclerosis, enrolled in a pregnancy study.

The CDR3 bases are TGTGCCAGTAGTCCTAGCGGGAGGGCCAGGACCTACGAGCAGTACTTC. Encoded protein: CASSPSGRARTYEQYF. The rearrangement links TRBV19 to TRBJ2-7, with 12 bases lining up with TRBD2. Germline CDR1 LNHDA, CDR2 SQIVND (reference sequence). The CDR3 extends over 16 amino acids. V was pared by 5 bases and J by 2 bases, with 7 bases of the junction left unmatched.

J is TRBJ2-7 and V is TRBV27; 13 nucleotides match TRBD2. The CDR3 has 14 residues. V lost 5 bases and J lost 5; bases outside the gene matches: 3. Germline V gives CDR1 MNHEY, CDR2 SMNVEV (reference sequence). The CDR3 region has the DNA TGTGCCAGCAGTGGACTAGCGGGAGTGAACGAGCAGTACTTC. Translating it yields CASSGLAGVNEQYF.

The gene calls are TRBV2 and TRBJ1-2; unclear D gene. Germline CDR1 and CDR2: SNHLY and FYNNEI. This CDR3 spans 16 amino acids. Trimming removed 4 bases from V and 4 bases from J, with 19 bases in between. Written as DNA, the CDR3 is TGTGCCAGCAGTGCAGAAACTTCGGACTGGGCCTATGGCTACACCTTC. Protein: CASSAETSDWAYGYTF. Full variable domain (rest looked up from reference TRBV2 and TRBJ1-2): EPEVTQTPSHQVTQMGQEVILRCVPISNHLYFYWYRQILGQKVEFLVSFYNNEISEKSEIFDDQFSVERPDGSNFTLKIRSTKLEDSAMYFCASSAETSDWAYGYTFGSGTRLTVV.

The rearrangement joins TRBV20-1 to TRBJ1-2; D remains unclear. Deletions cut 2 bases from V and 12 bases from J, with 13 bases between. Germline V gene sequence: CDR1 DFQATT, CDR2 SNEGSKA (reference sequence). The CDR3 is 11 residues long. The CDR3 loop is CSARRSEADTF. For the CDR3, the DNA is TGCAGTGCTAGAAGGTCGGAGGCGGACACCTTC.

This chain uses TRBV11-2 with TRBJ2-6; D unclear. Trimming removed 5 bases at V and 0 bases at J, with 11 bases between. Germline V gene lookup returns CDR1 SGHAT and CDR2 FQNNGV. This CDR3 is 16 amino acids long. CDR3 in amino acids: CASSLGHNSGANVLTF. Written as DNA, the CDR3 is TGTGCCAGCAGCCTGGGCCATAACTCTGGGGCCAACGTCCTGACTTTC.

V usage is TRBV27 and J usage is TRBJ1-4, with TRBD1 as a possible D gene (5 bases). The V and J ends lost 7 bases and 5 bases respectively, with 17 bases between them. The CDR3 spans 15 residues. From germline, CDR1 is MNHEY and CDR2 SMNVEV (reference sequence). The CDR3 DNA reads TGTGCCAGCACTAAAAGCGGGGCCAGGAATGAAAAACTGTTTTTT. Residues: CASTKSGARNEKLFF. Drawing the rest from reference TRBV27 and TRBJ1-4, the complete variable domain is EAQVTQNPRYLITVTGKKLTVTCSQNMNHEYMSWYRQDPGLGLRQIYYSMNVEVTDKGDVPEGYKVSRKEKRNFPLILESPSPNQTSLYFCASTKSGARNEKLFFGSGTQLSVL.

This clone occurred once. V gene TRBV4-3 combines with J gene TRBJ2-1; possibly TRBD2 for D (6 bases). Germline V gene data show CDR1 as LGHNA and CDR2 as YSLEER. V lost 0 bases and J lost 8, with 11 bases in between. The CDR3 extends over 14 amino acids. Here the CDR3 reads CASSQEYRRDEQFF. DNA of the CDR3: TGCGCCAGCAGCCAAGAGTATAGGAGGGATGAGCAGTTCTTC.

The V gene is TRBV23-1, the J gene TRBJ1-1, with 10 bases matching TRBD1. TRBV23-1 is flagged as an ORF with uncertain function. The CDR3 runs 15 residues. The V and J ends lost 4 bases and 5 bases, in that order; junction bases with no gene match: 7. Here the CDR3 DNA reads TGCGCCAGCAGTCTCGGGACAGGGGTAGGGACTGAAGCTTTCTTT. Protein: CASSLGTGVGTEAFF.

This chain uses TRBV19 with TRBJ2-2, with D possibly being TRBD1 (6 bases). The V gene's germline CDR1 is LNHDA and CDR2 SQIVND (reference sequence). The CDR3 runs to 14 residues. The ends were cut back, 9 bases at V and 0 bases at J, with 11 bases in the middle. The CDR3: CASQGPTNTGELFF. CDR3 DNA: TGTGCCAGCCAGGGGCCTACGAACACCGGGGAGCTGTTTTTT. Full variable domain (missing parts from reference TRBV19 and TRBJ2-2): DGGITQSPKYLFRKEGQNVTLSCEQNLNHDAMYWYRQDPGQGLRLIYYSQIVNDFQKGDIAEGYSVSREKKESFPLTVTSAQKNPTAFYLCASQGPTNTGELFFGEGSRLTVL.

V gene TRBV27 combines with J gene TRBJ2-1; 8 positions match TRBD1. The germline V gene encodes CDR1 MNHEY and CDR2 SMNVEV (reference sequence). Unmatched junction bases numbered 9, after V lost 6 bases and J lost 8 bases. This CDR3 is built from 14 residues. CDR3 sequence reads: CASSLDRDHHEQFF. CDR3 bases: TGTGCCAGCAGCCTGGACAGGGATCACCATGAGCAGTTCTTC.

This chain joins TRBV5-1 and TRBJ2-1, with a weak D call TRBD1 (6 bases). The germline V and J ends were trimmed by 4 bases and 6 bases, with 11 bases remaining between them. The CDR3 is made up of 13 amino acids. Germline V gives CDR1 SGHRS, CDR2 YFSETQ. The CDR3 spells CASSLGQSNEQFF. CDR3 DNA: TGCGCCAGCAGCCTCGGACAGAGCAATGAGCAGTTCTTC.

The rearrangement joins TRBV9 to TRBJ2-1, with a tentative D call TRBD1 (5 bases). This CDR3 contains 16 residues. From germline, CDR1 is SGDLS and CDR2 YYNGEE. V was cut by 2 bases and J by 8 bases, with 20 bases left in between. DNA for the CDR3: TGTGCCAGCAGCGTCTTACAGGATCCCGAATGGGATGAGCAGTTCTTC. As protein: CASSVLQDPEWDEQFF. The full variable domain, in which reference TRBV9 and TRBJ2-1 provide the parts outside the CDR3, is DSGVTQTPKHLITATGQRVTLRCSPRSGDLSVYWYQQSLDQGLQFLIQYYNGEERAKGNILERFSAQQFPDLHSELNLSSLELGDSALYFCASSVLQDPEWDEQFFGPGTRLTVL.

The chain uses TRBV2 and TRBJ1-2; TRBD1 matches 7 bases. Germline trimming cut 6 bases from V and 0 bases from J; bases unmatched to any gene: 10. The germline V gene encodes CDR1 SNHLY and CDR2 FYNNEI. CDR3 length: 16 residues. CDR3 protein: CASSQRQGRANYGYTF. The CDR3 DNA is TGTGCCAGCAGCCAACGACAGGGTAGGGCTAACTATGGCTACACCTTC.

This sequence joins TRBV29-1 and TRBJ2-1; 8 bases are shared with TRBD2. Trimming removed 3 bases from V and 4 bases from J; junction bases left unmatched: 2. The germline V gene encodes CDR1 SQVTM and CDR2 ANQGSEA. The CDR3 runs 13 residues. CDR3: CSVDGGAYNEQFF. The CDR3 nucleotides read TGCAGCGTTGACGGGGGGGCGTACAATGAGCAGTTCTTC.

This clone was counted a single time. The chain couples TRBV5-1 to TRBJ2-7; 11 nucleotides agree with TRBD2. Germline loops: CDR1 SGHRS, CDR2 YFSETQ. Trimming removed 3 bases from V and 3 bases from J; junction bases left unmatched: 2. The CDR3 has 14 amino acids. In nucleotides, the CDR3 is TGCGCCAGCAGCTCCGGGACTAGCGGCTACGAGCAGTACTTC. Translated: CASSSGTSGYEQYF.

The V call is TRBV4-3, the J call TRBJ2-2, with unresolved D. Germline-derived CDR1 and CDR2 are LGHNA and YSLEER. The V gene lost 0 bases and the J gene lost 0 bases, with 14 bases spanning the gap. The length of the CDR3 is 18 residues. The CDR3 is CASSQDLRISANTGELFF. CDR3 nucleotide sequence: TGCGCCAGCAGCCAAGATTTGCGTATTTCCGCGAACACCGGGGAGCTGTTTTTT.

This rearrangement joins TRBV6-5 to TRBJ2-2, with D possibly being TRBD2 (6 bases). The V end lost 6 bases, the J end lost 6 bases, and 14 bases lay between the germline ends. Germline-derived CDR1 and CDR2 are MNHEY and SVGAGI. This CDR3 spans 14 amino acids. In DNA form, the CDR3 reads TGTGCCAGCAGCCCGTCGGGGGTCCCCGGGGAGCTGTTTTTT. This codes for CASSPSGVPGELFF.

With respect to this clone: The junction shows a germline mismatch at one end, possibly a read error. The genes are TRBV7-6 and TRBJ1-5, with a possible D match to TRBD1 (6 bases). The germline CDR1 and CDR2 sequences are SGHVS and FNYEAQ. The CDR3 runs 12 residues. CDR3 protein: CASSLRGGPLHF. The CDR3 coding sequence is TGTGCCAGCAGCTTAAGGGGGGGACCCCTGCATTTT.

The DNA of the CDR3 is TGTGCCAGCAGCCCTAGGACTAGTACGGCCAACGTCCTGACTTTC. Residues: CASSPRTSTANVLTF. V usage is TRBV6-5 and J usage is TRBJ2-6; TRBD2 matches 7 bases. The CDR3 extends over 15 amino acids. Germline V gene lookup returns CDR1 MNHEY and CDR2 SVGAGI. The V and J ends lost 6 bases and 6 bases, in that order; junction bases with no gene match: 8.

The chain joins TRBV28 to TRBJ2-2, with D maybe TRBD2 (6 bases). Trimming took off 7 bases at V and 6 bases at J, with 12 bases between the two ends. The CDR3 runs 13 residues. Looked up from germline, CDR1 is MDHEN and CDR2 is SYDVKM. This CDR3 reads CASMRERAGELFF. The CDR3 DNA sequence: TGTGCCAGCATGCGGGAACGGGCCGGGGAGCTGTTTTTT.

The J gene is TRBJ2-6, the V gene TRBV5-1; 10 bases line up with TRBD1. The CDR3 runs to 22 residues. The V segment lost 3 bases and the J segment 0 bases; nucleotides outside the gene matches: 18. Germline-derived CDR1 and CDR2 are SGHRS and YFSETQ. As DNA, the CDR3 is TGCGCCAGCAGCTCCCCTTCATCCCAAAGACAGGGGGCAGACTCTGGGGCCAACGTCCTGACTTTC. The encoded protein is CASSSPSSQRQGADSGANVLTF.

The chain couples TRBV7-2 to TRBJ1-5; 7 bases are a match to TRBD1. The V gene's germline CDR1 is SGHTA and CDR2 FQGNSA. The J segment lost 2 bases and the V segment lost 3 bases, leaving 1 base of the junction unmatched. The CDR3 loop spans 14 amino acids. CDR3 sequence reads: CASSFTGGNQPQHF. In nucleotides, the CDR3 is TGTGCCAGCAGCTTCACAGGGGGCAATCAGCCCCAGCATTTT.

The rearrangement joins TRBV19 to TRBJ2-5; 9 nucleotides agree with TRBD1. The CDR3 loop spans 15 amino acids. Germline V CDR1 and CDR2: LNHDA, SQIVND (reference sequence). V gave up 5 bases and J gave up 4 bases; unmatched junction bases: 8. The CDR3 sequence: CASSRQGVEAETQYF. The CDR3 bases are TGTGCCAGTAGTCGACAGGGGGTGGAAGCAGAGACCCAGTACTTC.

Turning to this clone: The junction and the germline gene differ at one end; a read error may be behind it. The chain employs TRBV7-7 and TRBJ2-7, with TRBD2 identical over 13 bases. Germline V gives CDR1 SSHAT, CDR2 FNYEAQ (reference sequence). There are 15 residues in the CDR3. CDR3 in amino acids: CASSLAPGLAGEQYF. DNA for the CDR3: TGTGCTAGCAGCTTAGCCCCGGGACTAGCGGGAGAGCAGTACTTC.

V gene TRBV2 combines with J gene TRBJ1-3, with a weak D call TRBD1 (6 bases). Germline lookup yields CDR1 SNHLY and CDR2 FYNNEI. With 5 bases removed from V and 4 bases from J, the gap between germline ends came to 12 bases. The length of the CDR3 is 14 residues. The CDR3 DNA is TGTGCCAGCAGTCTACAGGGAGGGGGAAACACCATATATTTT. Translation: CASSLQGGGNTIYF.